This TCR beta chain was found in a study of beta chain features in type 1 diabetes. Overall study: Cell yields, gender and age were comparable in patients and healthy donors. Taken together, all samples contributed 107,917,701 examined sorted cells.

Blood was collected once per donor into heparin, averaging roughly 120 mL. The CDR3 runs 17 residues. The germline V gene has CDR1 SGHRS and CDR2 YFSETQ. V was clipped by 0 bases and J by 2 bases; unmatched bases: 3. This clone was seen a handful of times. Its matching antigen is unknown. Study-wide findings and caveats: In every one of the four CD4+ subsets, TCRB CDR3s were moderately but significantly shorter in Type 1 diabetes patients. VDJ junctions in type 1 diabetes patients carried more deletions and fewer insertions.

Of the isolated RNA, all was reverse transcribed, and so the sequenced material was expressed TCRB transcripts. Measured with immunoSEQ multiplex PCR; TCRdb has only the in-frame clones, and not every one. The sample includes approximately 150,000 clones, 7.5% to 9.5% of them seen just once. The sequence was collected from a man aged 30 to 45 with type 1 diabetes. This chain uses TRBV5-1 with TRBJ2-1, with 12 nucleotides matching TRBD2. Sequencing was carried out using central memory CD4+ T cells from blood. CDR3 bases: TGCGCCAGCAGCTTGGGGACTAGCGGGGCCACCTACAATGAGCAGTTCTTC. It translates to CASSLGTSGATYNEQFF.